Sequencing of this T cell receptor beta chain was carried out in a study of blood T cell repertoires in COVID-19. Measured with immunoSEQ multiplex PCR; TCRdb has only the in-frame clones, and not every one. The sample records more than 300,000 clones, more than 70% being singletons. Categorization into cohorts depended on clinical history that participants reported. The sequence was collected from a woman aged 18 to 35 who had recovered from COVID-19. The source material was PBMCs or T cells enriched from blood (not recorded which).

CDR3 region: CASSLEDRPYGYTF. The CDR3 DNA follows: TGTGCCAGCAGCTTAGAAGACAGGCCCTATGGCTACACCTTC. The chain links TRBV7-2 to TRBJ1-2; D is perhaps TRBD1 (6 bases). V was shortened by 1 base and J by 4 bases, with 10 bases between the two germline ends. The germline gives CDR1 SGHTA, CDR2 FQGNSA. The CDR3 covers 14 residues.